The rows below give T cell receptor beta chains drawn from one sample of a study of blood T cell repertoires in COVID-19. The table came from immunoSEQ multiplex PCR; TCRdb's copy has only in-frame clones and leaves some out. Altogether roughly 250,000 clones are present, 88% being singletons, with the ten largest covering under 3.5%. The sample consisted of PBMCs or T cells enriched from blood (not recorded which). All receptors derive from a woman in her forties or fifties who had recovered from COVID-19. The CDR3 runs from the conserved cysteine through the conserved F or W. The D gene is left open where the match is weak. Size is stated for part of the rows, as once, few or many counts, or as a class when the clone is expanded.

J,size,D,V,CDR3,DNA
TRBJ2-6,.,.,TRBV4-3,CASSPSPGTNVLTF,TGCGCCAGCAGCCCTTCCCCGGGAACCAACGTCCTGACTTTC
TRBJ1-6,.,TRBD1,TRBV30,CAWSLSRGRLYNSPLHF,TGTGCCTGGAGCCTCTCCAGGGGGCGCCTCTATAATTCACCCCTCCACTTT
TRBJ1-1,once,TRBD1,TRBV7-2,CASSLVARQGAFF,TGTGCCAGCAGCTTAGTAGCCCGACAGGGAGCTTTCTTT
TRBJ1-1,.,TRBD1,TRBV28,CASRTIQGANTEAFF,TGTGCCAGCAGAACAATACAGGGGGCGAACACTGAAGCTTTCTTT
TRBJ2-5,once,.,TRBV11-2,CASSSGRGSEGLETQYF,TGTGCCAGCAGCTCAGGCCGGGGTAGCGAGGGCTTGGAGACCCAGTACTTC
TRBJ2-3,.,TRBD2,TRBV18,CASSRVTGTRGPDTQYF,TGTGCCAGCTCACGAGTCACCGGGACTAGAGGCCCAGATACGCAGTATTTT
TRBJ2-7,few,TRBD1,TRBV7-2,CASSSGTGSYEQYF,TGTGCCAGCAGCTCCGGGACAGGGTCCTACGAGCAGTACTTC
TRBJ2-1,once,TRBD2,TRBV19,CASSILAEWDYNEQFF,TGTGCCAGTAGTATACTAGCGGAGTGGGACTACAATGAGCAGTTCTTC
TRBJ2-2,.,.,TRBV5-1,CASTRLDTNTGELFF,TGCGCCAGCACTCGTCTGGACACGAACACCGGGGAGCTGTTTTTT
TRBJ1-5,.,TRBD1,TRBV28,CASRNGPGQGDNQPQHF,TGTGCCAGCAGAAACGGACCGGGACAGGGTGACAATCAGCCCCAGCATTTT
TRBJ2-1,.,TRBD2,TRBV6-7,CASSSSLTGGRNEQFF,TGTGCCAGCAGTTCCTCTCTAACGGGAGGCAGGAATGAGCAGTTCTTC
TRBJ2-3,.,TRBD2,TRBV6-4,CASSDGLASGGTDTQYF,TGTGCCAGCAGTGACGGTTTAGCCAGCGGGGGGACAGATACGCAGTATTTT
TRBJ1-5,.,.,TRBV27,CASSFSGNGNQPQHF,TGTGCCAGCAGTTTTTCGGGGAATGGCAATCAGCCCCAGCATTTT
TRBJ2-5,.,TRBD1,TRBV11-2,CASSLRRDRGYQETQYF,TGTGCCAGCAGCTTACGCCGGGACAGGGGGTACCAAGAGACCCAGTACTTC
TRBJ1-2,.,TRBD1,TRBV19,CASTRGLYGYTF,TGTGCCAGTACCAGGGGGCTCTATGGCTACACCTTC
TRBJ2-7,few,TRBD1,TRBV28,CASSLGDRHYEQYF,TGTGCCAGCAGTTTAGGGGACAGGCACTACGAGCAGTACTTC
TRBJ1-1,.,.,TRBV29-1,CSVRETANTEAFF,TGCAGCGTTCGCGAAACAGCGAACACTGAAGCTTTCTTT
TRBJ1-2,.,TRBD1,TRBV19,CASRTGRDYGYTF,TGTGCCAGCAGGACAGGACGGGACTATGGCTACACCTTC
TRBJ1-2,.,.,TRBV28,CASRQGLNYGYTF,TGTGCCAGCAGACAGGGCCTTAACTATGGCTACACCTTC
TRBJ2-7,.,.,TRBV4-1,CASSRLTGLNEQYF,TGCGCCAGCAGCCGACTGACAGGCCTCAACGAGCAGTACTTC
TRBJ2-4,.,.,TRBV11-2,CASTDLVRAGSKNIQYF,TGTGCCAGCACTGATCTGGTCAGGGCGGGGAGCAAAAACATTCAGTACTTC
TRBJ2-1,.,.,TRBV27,CASSRTAGGNEQFF,TGTGCCAGCAGTAGGACTGCAGGGGGGAATGAGCAGTTCTTC
TRBJ2-1,.,.,TRBV6-2/TRBV6-3,CASSFQGTYNEQFF,TGTGCCAGCAGTTTTCAGGGGACCTACAATGAGCAGTTCTTC
TRBJ1-1,.,TRBD1,TRBV5-1,CASSSGTANTEAFF,TGCGCCAGCAGCTCGGGGACAGCAAACACTGAAGCTTTCTTT
TRBJ2-1,.,TRBD1,TRBV15,CATSRETGNEQFF,TGTGCCACCAGCAGGGAGACAGGGAATGAGCAGTTCTTC
TRBJ2-5,.,TRBD2,TRBV10-3,CAIRRLAGARETQYF,TGTGCCATCAGAAGACTAGCGGGAGCGCGAGAGACCCAGTACTTC
TRBJ2-3,.,TRBD1,TRBV3-1/TRBV3-2,CASSRPGQGTDTQYF,TGTGCCAGCAGCCGCCCGGGACAGGGCACAGATACGCAGTATTTT
TRBJ2-1,.,TRBD2,TRBV28,CASSFRASGIYNEQFF,TGTGCCAGCAGTTTTAGGGCTAGCGGTATCTACAATGAGCAGTTCTTC
TRBJ2-3,.,TRBD2,TRBV6-4,CASSDSSGRATDTQYF,TGTGCCAGCAGTGACTCTAGCGGGAGGGCCACAGATACGCAGTATTTT
TRBJ2-1,.,.,TRBV24-1,CATSDESGNNEQFF,TGTGCCACCAGTGATGAGTCAGGGAACAATGAGCAGTTCTTC
TRBJ2-7,.,TRBD2,TRBV9,CASSPRTSGRAYEQYF,TGTGCCAGCAGCCCCAGGACTAGCGGGAGGGCATACGAGCAGTACTTC